These 29 T cell receptor beta chains originate from one sample sequenced in a study of blood T cell repertoires in COVID-19. The data were produced by immunoSEQ multiplex PCR, yet TCRdb's version contains in-frame clones alone and is incomplete. Of 110,000 to 150,000 clones listed, roughly 85% are singletons. Sample: peripheral blood. These receptors all stem from a man aged 50 to 59 with acute or convalescent COVID-19.

The chain employs TRBV30 and TRBJ1-5; a possible D gene is TRBD1 (5 bases). V shed 7 bases and J shed 9 bases, with 19 bases lying between them. Germline V gene lookup returns CDR1 GTSNPN and CDR2 SVGIG (reference sequence). This CDR3 spans 13 amino acids. CDR3 protein: CALEMGQNRPQHF. As DNA, the CDR3 is TGTGCCTTGGAGATGGGGCAAAACCGGCCCCAGCATTTT.

This clone was recorded a few times. The J gene is TRBJ1-1, the V gene TRBV5-1, with 8 bases lining up with TRBD1. The CDR3 covers 14 residues. The germline CDR1 and CDR2 sequences are SGHRS and YFSETQ. V was pared by 6 bases and J by 1 base, with 5 bases of the junction left unmatched. CDR3 nucleotides: TGCGCCAGCACCTACAGGGGGGCGAACACTGAAGCTTTCTTT. Its translation: CASTYRGANTEAFF.

This rearrangement joins TRBV6-6 to TRBJ2-1, with TRBD2 identical over 7 bases. The V segment lost 6 bases and the J segment 4 bases; nucleotides outside the gene matches: 12. Germline loops: CDR1 MNHNY, CDR2 SVGAGI (reference sequence). This CDR3 contains 16 residues. For the CDR3, the DNA is TGTGCCAGCAGCCGCCCGACTAGCCACGAATACAATGAGCAGTTCTTC. Translation gives CASSRPTSHEYNEQFF.

The V and J genes are TRBV7-6 and TRBJ2-7, with D perhaps TRBD1 (5 bases). Per the germline V gene, CDR1 is SGHVS and CDR2 is FNYEAQ. The CDR3 consists of 15 residues. V lost 1 base to trimming and J lost 5 bases, with 15 bases between them. CDR3 bases: TGTGCCAGCAGCTTAGAGGGGATGCAGGTCCACGAGCAGTACTTC. Protein product: CASSLEGMQVHEQYF. Together with reference TRBV7-6 and TRBJ2-7, the CDR3 gives the full variable domain: GAGVSQSPRYKVTKRGQDVALRCDPISGHVSLYWYRQALGQGPEFLTYFNYEAQQDKSGLPNDRFSAERPEGSISTLTIQRTEQRDSAMYRCASSLEGMQVHEQYFGPGTRLTVT.

This chain uses TRBV9 with TRBJ1-6; D not resolved. Trimming took off 3 bases at V and 7 bases at J, with 8 bases between the two ends. This CDR3 has 13 amino acids. Germline CDR1 SGDLS, CDR2 YYNGEE. This chain's CDR3 is CASSDTGNSPLHF. The CDR3 DNA follows: TGTGCCAGCAGCGATACGGGGAATTCACCCCTCCACTTT.

V usage is TRBV11-3 and J usage is TRBJ1-6, with 7 bases aligning to TRBD1. V was clipped by 6 bases and J by 5 bases; unmatched bases: 7. The CDR3 has 15 residues. Germline V gene data show CDR1 as SGHNT and CDR2 as YENEEA. CDR3 residues: CASSPGTAHNSPLHF. In DNA, the CDR3 is TGTGCCAGCAGTCCCGGGACAGCCCATAATTCACCCCTCCACTTT. Full variable domain (outside the CDR3, taken from reference TRBV11-3 and TRBJ1-6): EAGVVQSPRYKIIEKKQPVAFWCNPISGHNTLYWYLQNLGQGPELLIRYENEEAVDDSQLPKDRFSAERLKGVDSTLKIQPAELGDSAVYLCASSPGTAHNSPLHFGNGTRLTVT.

The rearrangement joins TRBV6-5 to TRBJ1-5; 7 nucleotides agree with TRBD1. V shed 10 bases and J 3 bases; nucleotides not matched to a gene: 9. Germline V gives CDR1 MNHEY, CDR2 SVGAGI. This CDR3 comprises 14 residues. The CDR3 DNA sequence: TGTGCCACCGCAGACAGGGAGAACAATCAGCCCCAGCATTTT. Its protein is CATADRENNQPQHF.

This chain joins TRBV5-1 and TRBJ2-2; possibly TRBD1 for D (5 bases). The CDR3 extends over 12 amino acids. The V end was cut by 4 bases, the J end by 6 bases, with 7 bases between. In germline, CDR1 is SGHRS, CDR2 YFSETQ. CDR3 protein: CASSTGAGELFF. The CDR3 nucleotides are TGCGCCAGCAGCACAGGTGCCGGGGAGCTGTTTTTT.

The count of this clone is one. The CDR3, as DNA: TGTGCCAGCAGCGTCGGGACAGCGCAGGGGACCCAGTACTTC. Protein sequence: CASSVGTAQGTQYF. The V gene is TRBV9, the J gene TRBJ2-5, with 7 bases matching TRBD1. With 2 bases clipped from V and 7 bases from J, the junction kept 8 bases outside the gene matches. Germline values: CDR1 SGDLS, CDR2 YYNGEE. CDR3 length: 14 amino acids.

The chain employs TRBV19 and TRBJ2-7, with D maybe TRBD1 (5 bases). Germline assignment: CDR1 LNHDA and CDR2 SQIVND (reference sequence). Trimming took 7 bases from V and 7 from J, leaving 20 bases between them. The CDR3 is 14 residues long. CDR3 sequence reads: CASMSETGPTEQYF. CDR3 DNA sequence: TGTGCCAGTATGTCCGAAACAGGACCAACGGAGCAGTACTTC.

The V call is TRBV7-8, the J call TRBJ1-1; the D is unclear. CDR3 length equals 15 residues. Deletions cut 5 bases from V and 3 bases from J, with 16 bases between. Germline loops: CDR1 SGHVS, CDR2 FQNEAQ. The CDR3 spells CASSIRLVGDTEAFF. CDR3 in DNA: TGTGCCAGCAGCATAAGGTTGGTCGGGGACACTGAAGCTTTCTTT.

This clone has just a few counts. The rearrangement links TRBV2 to TRBJ1-5, with D possibly matching TRBD1 (5 bases). This CDR3 is built from 19 residues. Trimming took off 2 bases at V and 0 bases at J, with 20 bases between the two ends. Germline assignment: CDR1 SNHLY and CDR2 FYNNEI. CDR3 protein: CASSELGGRGTTSNQPQHF. The CDR3, as DNA: TGTGCCAGCAGTGAATTAGGCGGGAGGGGAACCACTAGCAATCAGCCCCAGCATTTT.

J is TRBJ2-1 and V is TRBV20-1; 11 nucleotides match TRBD2. Unmatched junction bases numbered 6, after V lost 3 bases and J lost 5 bases. From germline, CDR1 is DFQATT and CDR2 SNEGSKA (reference sequence). This CDR3 region has 15 residues. The CDR3 loop is CSASGTSGGNNEQFF. The CDR3 DNA is TGCAGTGCTAGTGGGACTAGCGGCGGGAACAATGAGCAGTTCTTC.

This chain connects TRBV7-9 to TRBJ2-5, with TRBD2 matching over 7 bases. Germline V gives CDR1 SEHNR, CDR2 FQNEAQ (reference sequence). This CDR3 is built from 16 residues. The V segment lost 6 bases and the J segment 1 base; nucleotides outside the gene matches: 11. This CDR3 is CASRIRAGDFQETQYF. CDR3 in DNA: TGTGCCAGCAGGATCAGGGCGGGGGATTTCCAAGAGACCCAGTACTTC.

J is TRBJ1-2 and V is TRBV5-1, with 7 bases matching TRBD1. The germline gives CDR1 SGHRS, CDR2 YFSETQ. The CDR3 runs 16 residues. V lost 0 bases to trimming and J lost 8 bases; unmatched junction nucleotides: 13. The CDR3 DNA reads TGCGCCAGCAGCTTGGGAACCCCGGATCGACAGGGCGGCTACACCTTC. Translating gives CASSLGTPDRQGGYTF.

The chain has TRBV28 and TRBJ1-2; possible D gene TRBD1, 5 bases. The ends were cut back, 6 bases at V and 8 bases at J, with 19 bases in the middle. The V gene's germline CDR1 is MDHEN and CDR2 SYDVKM. This CDR3 has 14 amino acids. The CDR3 loop reads CASSLGGNRGGYTF. Here the CDR3 DNA reads TGTGCCAGCAGCCTGGGGGGGAACCGGGGAGGCTACACCTTC.

The chain joins TRBV4-1 to TRBJ2-1; 10 bases are a match to TRBD2. Germline V gene lookup returns CDR1 MGHRA and CDR2 YSYEKL. The junction had 5 bases not matched to a gene; V was cut back by 6 bases and J by 0 bases. CDR3 size: 16 residues. CDR3 bases: TGCGCCAGCAGGAAGGGACTAGCGAGCTCCTACAATGAGCAGTTCTTC. Its translation: CASRKGLASSYNEQFF.

The chain has TRBV10-3 and TRBJ1-1, with TRBD1 matching over 7 bases. The CDR3 is 16 amino acids. Trimming at V came to 7 bases and at J to 3 bases, leaving 14 bases not matched to a gene. Germline V CDR1 and CDR2: ENHRY, SYGVKD. The CDR3 DNA sequence: TGTGCCATCACCTACGACAGGGAAGGTTTGGACACTGAAGCTTTCTTT. Protein: CAITYDREGLDTEAFF.

The chain joins TRBV2 to TRBJ1-4, with 12 bases lining up with TRBD1. CDR1 SNHLY and CDR2 FYNNEI come from the germline V gene. The length of the CDR3 is 15 residues. Unmatched junction bases numbered 8, after V lost 5 bases and J lost 10 bases. The DNA of the CDR3 is TGTGCCAGCAGTCCGGGACAGGGGGCCGGAAGAAAACTGTTTTTT. Its translation: CASSPGQGAGRKLFF. Filled out from reference TRBV2 and TRBJ1-4, the complete variable domain reads EPEVTQTPSHQVTQMGQEVILRCVPISNHLYFYWYRQILGQKVEFLVSFYNNEISEKSEIFDDQFSVERPDGSNFTLKIRSTKLEDSAMYFCASSPGQGAGRKLFFGSGTQLSVL.

In DNA form, the CDR3 reads TGTGCCAGCAGCCCAGGGACTAGCGGGAGTGTCTACGAGCAGTACTTC. Translation: CASSPGTSGSVYEQYF. This chain uses TRBV11-3 with TRBJ2-7; 14 positions match TRBD2. Looked up from germline, CDR1 is SGHNT and CDR2 is YENEEA. The CDR3 extends over 16 amino acids. V was pared by 5 bases and J by 3 bases, with 6 bases of the junction left unmatched. Based on the CDR3 plus reference TRBV11-3 and TRBJ2-7, the full variable domain is EAGVVQSPRYKIIEKKQPVAFWCNPISGHNTLYWYLQNLGQGPELLIRYENEEAVDDSQLPKDRFSAERLKGVDSTLKIQPAELGDSAVYLCASSPGTSGSVYEQYFGPGTRLTVT.

In this sample, this clone turned up once. The identical CDR3 is also encoded by other nucleotide sequences in the sample. The chain employs TRBV14 and TRBJ2-5; D ambiguous. Trimming removed 3 bases at V and 4 bases at J, with 6 bases between. Germline CDR1 and CDR2: SGHDN and FVKESK. The CDR3 is made up of 12 amino acids. Here the CDR3 DNA reads TGTGCCAGCAGCCAGGCTGGAGAGACCCAGTACTTC. Its protein product is CASSQAGETQYF.

CDR3 nucleotide sequence: TGTGCCAGCAGTTACGAGCGCGGCTATGGCTACACCTTC. Translated, it gives CASSYERGYGYTF. V is TRBV6-6 and J is TRBJ1-2; unclear D gene. Trimming stripped 2 bases from V and 4 bases from J, with 8 bases between. Germline V gives CDR1 MNHNY, CDR2 SVGAGI (reference sequence). CDR3 length: 13 residues.

The chain carries TRBV6-5 and TRBJ1-5, with TRBD1 identical over 7 bases. Germline CDR1 reads MNHEY; CDR2 reads SVGAGI. The J segment lost 3 bases and the V segment lost 6 bases, leaving 5 bases of the junction unmatched. The CDR3 consists of 14 residues. CDR3 loop: CASRLGTANQPQHF. The CDR3 DNA follows: TGTGCCAGCAGGCTGGGGACAGCCAATCAGCCCCAGCATTTT.

This clone was counted a few times. The chain uses TRBV6-5 and TRBJ1-5; no reliable D call. CDR3 size: 14 residues. Between the trimmed V and J ends, which lost 4 bases and 3 bases, there was a span of 10 bases. Germline values: CDR1 MNHEY, CDR2 SVGAGI. The DNA of the CDR3 is TGTGCCAGCAGTTCGACTGTCTCCAATCAGCCCCAGCATTTT. Its protein is CASSSTVSNQPQHF.

Only a few counts were recorded for this clone. V is TRBV10-3 and J is TRBJ1-1, with 7 bases lining up with TRBD1. CDR1 is ENHRY, CDR2 SYGVKD, per germline. This CDR3 contains 14 residues. The V and J ends lost 5 bases and 10 bases, in that order; junction bases with no gene match: 13. The DNA for the CDR3 is TGTGCCATCAGTTCCACAGGGGAGGCACTTCGAGCTTTCTTT. Protein: CAISSTGEALRAFF.

The V call is TRBV2, the J call TRBJ2-7; maybe TRBD1 (5 bases). V was pared by 4 bases and J by 1 base, with 17 bases between. Germline assignment: CDR1 SNHLY and CDR2 FYNNEI. This CDR3 comprises 16 residues. The CDR3 here is CASSARTTTLSYEQYF. CDR3 sequence (DNA): TGTGCCAGCAGTGCCAGGACAACTACTTTATCCTACGAGCAGTACTTC.

This clone appeared a single time. The V call is TRBV12-3 or TRBV12-4, the J call TRBJ1-2; D is unresolved. The germline V and J ends were trimmed by 0 bases and 6 bases, with 8 bases remaining between them. The CDR3 covers 13 residues. The CDR3 sequence is CASSLARLNGYTF. The DNA of the CDR3 is TGTGCCAGCAGTTTAGCTAGACTCAATGGCTACACCTTC.

The J gene is TRBJ2-2, the V gene TRBV19, with 7 positions matching TRBD1. CDR1 is LNHDA, CDR2 SQIVND, per germline (reference sequence). The ends lost 3 bases at V and 2 bases at J; junction bases unmatched: 3. CDR3 length: 15 amino acids. The CDR3 protein is CASSIDRVNTGELFF. The DNA of the CDR3 is TGTGCCAGTAGTATCGACAGGGTAAACACCGGGGAGCTGTTTTTT.

Only a few counts were recorded for this clone. This chain joins TRBV5-1 and TRBJ2-6, with TRBD1 matching over 8 bases. There are 19 residues in the CDR3. Germline loops: CDR1 SGHRS, CDR2 YFSETQ. The V and J ends lost 5 bases and 1 base, in that order; junction bases with no gene match: 14. The CDR3 bases are TGCGCCAGCAGTCCCCAGGGGGCCTTCTATGGGTCTGGGGCCAACGTCCTGACTTTC. Translated, it gives CASSPQGAFYGSGANVLTF.